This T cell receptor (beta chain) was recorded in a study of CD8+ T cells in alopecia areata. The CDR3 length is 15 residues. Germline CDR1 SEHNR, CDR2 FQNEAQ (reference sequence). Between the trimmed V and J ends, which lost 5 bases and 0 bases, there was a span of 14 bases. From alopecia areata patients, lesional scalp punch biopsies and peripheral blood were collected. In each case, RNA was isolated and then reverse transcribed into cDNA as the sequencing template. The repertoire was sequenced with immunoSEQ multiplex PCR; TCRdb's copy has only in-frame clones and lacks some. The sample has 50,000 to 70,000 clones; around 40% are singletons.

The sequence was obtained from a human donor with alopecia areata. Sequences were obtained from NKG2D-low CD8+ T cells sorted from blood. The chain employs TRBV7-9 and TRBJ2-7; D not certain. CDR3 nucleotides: TGTGCCAGCAGCCAAGAACGGGCCCTCTCCTACGAGCAGTACTTC. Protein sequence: CASSQERALSYEQYF.